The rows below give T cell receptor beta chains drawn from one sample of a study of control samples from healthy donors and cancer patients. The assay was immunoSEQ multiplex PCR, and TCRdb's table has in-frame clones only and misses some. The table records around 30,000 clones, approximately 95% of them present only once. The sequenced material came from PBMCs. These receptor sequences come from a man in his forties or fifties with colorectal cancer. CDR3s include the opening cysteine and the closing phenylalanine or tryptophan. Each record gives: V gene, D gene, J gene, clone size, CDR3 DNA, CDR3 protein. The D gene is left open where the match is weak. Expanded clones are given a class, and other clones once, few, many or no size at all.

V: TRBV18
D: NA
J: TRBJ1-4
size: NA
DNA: TGTGCCAGCTCAGGAGGCGGGTACCTAAATGAAAAACTGTTTTTT
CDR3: CASSGGGYLNEKLFF

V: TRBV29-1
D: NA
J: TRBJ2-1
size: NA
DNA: TGCAGCGTTGTGGGAGGGGGGATCTACAATGAGCAGTTCTTC
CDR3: CSVVGGGIYNEQFF

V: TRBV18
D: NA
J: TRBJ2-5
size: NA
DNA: TGTGCCAGCTCACCACAGCCAGCCCAAGAGACCCAGTACTTC
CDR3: CASSPQPAQETQYF

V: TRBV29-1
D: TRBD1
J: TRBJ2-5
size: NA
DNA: TGCAGCGTTATAAGTGGGACAGGGACAGAGACCCAGTACTTC
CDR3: CSVISGTGTETQYF

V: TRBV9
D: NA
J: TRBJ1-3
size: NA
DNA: TGTGCCAGCAGGGGGGATCTAAATGGAAACACCATATATTTT
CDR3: CASRGDLNGNTIYF

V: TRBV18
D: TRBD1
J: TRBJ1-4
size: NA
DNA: TGTGCCAGCTCCCAACAGGGGGCAAGGGAAAAACTGTTTTTT
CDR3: CASSQQGAREKLFF

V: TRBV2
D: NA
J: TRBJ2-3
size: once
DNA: TGTGCCGCACGACCGAGGGCAGGACTCACAGATACGCAGTATTTT
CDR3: CAARPRAGLTDTQYF

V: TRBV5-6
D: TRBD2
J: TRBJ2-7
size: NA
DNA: TGTGCCAGCAGCTTGGGTGGACTAGCGGGGGGTAAGCGGCAGTACTTC
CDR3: CASSLGGLAGGKRQYF

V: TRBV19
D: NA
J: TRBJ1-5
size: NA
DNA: TGTGCCAGTAGTATAGATAAGGGTCCCCAGCATTTT
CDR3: CASSIDKGPQHF

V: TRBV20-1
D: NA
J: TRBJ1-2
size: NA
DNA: TGCAGTGCCTCCTTCCTTACGGGCTACACCTTC
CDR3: CSASFLTGYTF

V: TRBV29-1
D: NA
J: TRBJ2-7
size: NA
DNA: TGCAGCGTCTCCAAGGGGACACTTCCCTACGAGCAGTACTTC
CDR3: CSVSKGTLPYEQYF

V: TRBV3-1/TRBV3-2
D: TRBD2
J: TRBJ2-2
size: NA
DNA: TGTGCCAGCAGCCCCCTGCGGAGGTGGAGCGGGGGGGCCTCGAACACCGGGGAGCTGTTTTTT
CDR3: CASSPLRRWSGGASNTGELFF

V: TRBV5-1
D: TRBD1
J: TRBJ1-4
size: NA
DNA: TGCGCCAGCAGCCCGGGGGGACAGTCGACGGCAACTAATGAAAAACTGTTTTTT
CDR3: CASSPGGQSTATNEKLFF

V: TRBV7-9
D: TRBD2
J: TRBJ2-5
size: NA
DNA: TGTGCCAGCAGCTACATAGGACTAGCGGGGCAAGAGACCCAGTACTTC
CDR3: CASSYIGLAGQETQYF

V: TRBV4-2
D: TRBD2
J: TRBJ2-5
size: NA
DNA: TGTGCCAGCAGCCAAGAGGGGTTGGGTAGCGGGGGGGGTCAAGAGACCCAGTACTTC
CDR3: CASSQEGLGSGGGQETQYF

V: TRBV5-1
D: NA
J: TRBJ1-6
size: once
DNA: TGCGCCAGCAGCTTGGGGGGGGCGGGAAATTCACCCCTCCACTTT
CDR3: CASSLGGAGNSPLHF

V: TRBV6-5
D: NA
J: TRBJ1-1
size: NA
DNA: TGTGCCGGGGGGGAGGGTCTCAGAGTGAACACTGAAGCTTTCTTT
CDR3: CAGGEGLRVNTEAFF

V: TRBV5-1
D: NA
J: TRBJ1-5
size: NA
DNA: TGCGCCAGCAGCTTGGACGGCGACAAATATCAGCCCCAGCATTTT
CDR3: CASSLDGDKYQPQHF

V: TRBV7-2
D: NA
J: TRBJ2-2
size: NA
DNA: TGTGCCAGCAGCTCCCCCCCGGGAATAGTCACCGGGGAGCTGTTTTTT
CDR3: CASSSPPGIVTGELFF

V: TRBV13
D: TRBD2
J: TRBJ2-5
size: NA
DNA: TGTGCCAGCAGCTTCCTCGGGACTAGCGGGGGGGCCGGAGAGACCCAGTACTTC
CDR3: CASSFLGTSGGAGETQYF

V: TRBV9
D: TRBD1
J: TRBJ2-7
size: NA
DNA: TGTGCCAGCAGCGTAGGCCCCGGGACAGGGTCCGGCGGGCAGTACTTC
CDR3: CASSVGPGTGSGGQYF

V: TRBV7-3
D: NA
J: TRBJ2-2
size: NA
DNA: TGTGCCAGCAGCTTTGGAGCCAACACCGGGGAGCTGTTTTTT
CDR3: CASSFGANTGELFF

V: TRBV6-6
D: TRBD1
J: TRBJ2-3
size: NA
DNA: TGTGCCAGCAGTGGACAGGGGGCCGCAGATACGCAGTATTTT
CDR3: CASSGQGAADTQYF

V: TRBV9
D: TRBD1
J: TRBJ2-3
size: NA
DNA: TGTGCCAGCAGCGTAGCCCAGGGGGACACAGATACGCAGTATTTT
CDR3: CASSVAQGDTDTQYF

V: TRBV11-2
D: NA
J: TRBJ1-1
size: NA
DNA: TGTGCCAGCAGCTTAGATCTATCGCGGGGCACTGAAGCTTTCTTT
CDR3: CASSLDLSRGTEAFF

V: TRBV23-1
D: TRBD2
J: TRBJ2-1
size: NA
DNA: TGCGCCAGCAGAGGACTAGCGGGGGGGAATGAGCAGTTCTTC
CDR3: CASRGLAGGNEQFF

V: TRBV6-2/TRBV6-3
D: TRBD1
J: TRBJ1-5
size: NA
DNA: TGTGCCAGCAGTTACTGGGACAGCCGCAATCAGCCCCAGCATTTT
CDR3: CASSYWDSRNQPQHF

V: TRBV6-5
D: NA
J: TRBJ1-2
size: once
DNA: TGTGCCAGCAGAGGCCGGGGGGGACCTAACTATGGCTACACCTTC
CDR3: CASRGRGGPNYGYTF

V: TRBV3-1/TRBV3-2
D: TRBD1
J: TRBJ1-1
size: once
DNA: TGTGCCAGCAGCTTTATAGACAGGGGGAACACTGAAGCTTTCTTT
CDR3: CASSFIDRGNTEAFF

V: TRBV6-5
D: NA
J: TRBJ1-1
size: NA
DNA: TGTGCCAGCCAGACGGGCACTACCTCGGCTTTCTTT
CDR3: CASQTGTTSAFF

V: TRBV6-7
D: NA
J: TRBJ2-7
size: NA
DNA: TGTGCCCTCCAGACGGGGACTTACGAGCAGTACTTC
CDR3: CALQTGTYEQYF

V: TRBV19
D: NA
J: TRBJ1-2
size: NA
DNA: TGTGCCAGTAGTATATTGGCAGGCACACCTAACTATGGCTACACCTTC
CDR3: CASSILAGTPNYGYTF

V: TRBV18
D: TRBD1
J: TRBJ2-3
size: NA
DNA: TGTGCCAGCTCACAGTCCGGGACAGGGGGCACAGATACGCAGTATTTT
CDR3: CASSQSGTGGTDTQYF

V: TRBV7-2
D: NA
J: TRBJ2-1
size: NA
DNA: TGTGCCAGCAGCTTACGCTCGGGGGCCGGGATTAGCTCCTACAATGAGCAGTTCTTC
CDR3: CASSLRSGAGISSYNEQFF

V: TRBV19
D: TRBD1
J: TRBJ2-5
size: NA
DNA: TGTGCCAGTAGTGTACAGGGGGCAGAGACCCAGTACTTC
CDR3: CASSVQGAETQYF

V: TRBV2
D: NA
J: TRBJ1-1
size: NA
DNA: TGTGCCAGCAGTGATCTTTGGGGACCTCCTACCATGAACACTGAAGCTTTCTTT
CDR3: CASSDLWGPPTMNTEAFF

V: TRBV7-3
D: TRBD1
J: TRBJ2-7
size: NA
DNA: TGTGCCAGCAGCTCCCGGGACAGGGGAGGGGGCGAGCAGTACTTC
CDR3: CASSSRDRGGGEQYF

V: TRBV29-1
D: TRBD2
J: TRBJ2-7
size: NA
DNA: TGCAGCGTCGCCCGGGGGGGCTCCTACGAGCAGTACTTC
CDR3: CSVARGGSYEQYF

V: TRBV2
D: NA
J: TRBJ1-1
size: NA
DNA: TGTGCCAGCAGTGTTACATACGGAAACACTGAAGCTTTCTTT
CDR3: CASSVTYGNTEAFF

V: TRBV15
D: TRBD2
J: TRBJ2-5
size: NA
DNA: TGTGCCACCAGCAGAGGAGGGACTAGCGGGCTCCAAGAGACCCAGTACTTC
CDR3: CATSRGGTSGLQETQYF

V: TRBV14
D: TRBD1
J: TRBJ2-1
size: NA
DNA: TGTGCCAGCAGGCAGACAGGGGCTAGCTACAATGAGCAGTTCTTC
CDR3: CASRQTGASYNEQFF

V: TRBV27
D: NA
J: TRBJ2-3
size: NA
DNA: TGTGCCAGCAGTCCCAGACATGGTGGGGCCGATACGCAGTATTTT
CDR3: CASSPRHGGADTQYF

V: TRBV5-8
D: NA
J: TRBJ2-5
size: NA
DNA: TGTGCCAGCAGCTTGGGACGGGGATTGTACCAAGAGACCCAGTACTTC
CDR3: CASSLGRGLYQETQYF

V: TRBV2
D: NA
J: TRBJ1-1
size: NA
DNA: TGTGCCAGCAGGGAGGACGGGAACACTGAAGCTTTCTTT
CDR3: CASREDGNTEAFF

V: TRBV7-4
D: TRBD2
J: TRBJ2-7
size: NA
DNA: TGTGCCAGCAGCTTAGGACTAGCGGGGGCCCCACTAGCTCTCGAGCAGTACTTC
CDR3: CASSLGLAGAPLALEQYF

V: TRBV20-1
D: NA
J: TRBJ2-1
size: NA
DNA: TGCAGTGCTGACTACAATGAGCAGTTCTTC
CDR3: CSADYNEQFF

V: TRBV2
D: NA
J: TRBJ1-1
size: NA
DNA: TGTGCCAGCAGTGAAGCGTTCTTCAGGGCCCCTGAAGCTTTCTTT
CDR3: CASSEAFFRAPEAFF

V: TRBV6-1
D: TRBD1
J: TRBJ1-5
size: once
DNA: TGTGCCAGCAGACAACCGGGACAGCTAAATCAGCCCCAGCATTTT
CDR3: CASRQPGQLNQPQHF

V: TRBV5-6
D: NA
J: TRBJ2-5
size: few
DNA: TGTGCCAGCAGCTTTTTGGGACACGAAGACCAAGAGACCCAGTACTTC
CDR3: CASSFLGHEDQETQYF

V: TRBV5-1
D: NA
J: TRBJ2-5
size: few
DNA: TGCGCCAGCAGCTTTGTTACAGAAGAGACCCAGTACTTC
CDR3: CASSFVTEETQYF

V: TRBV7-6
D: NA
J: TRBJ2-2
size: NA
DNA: TGTGCCAGCAGCTTAGCATCAGGAAAAGTATGGAACACCGGGGAGCTGTTTTTT
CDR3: CASSLASGKVWNTGELFF

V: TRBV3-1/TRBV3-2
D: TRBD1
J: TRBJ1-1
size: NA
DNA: TGTGCCAGCAGCCTCGGACAGGCTAACACTGAAGCTTTCTTT
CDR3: CASSLGQANTEAFF

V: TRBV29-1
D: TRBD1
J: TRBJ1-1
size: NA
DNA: TGCAGCGCCGGGACAGGGAGAGAAGCTTTCTTT
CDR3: CSAGTGREAFF

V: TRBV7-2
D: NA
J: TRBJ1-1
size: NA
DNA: TGTGCCAGCAGCAAGGACGGGTACACTGAAGCTTTCTTT
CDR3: CASSKDGYTEAFF

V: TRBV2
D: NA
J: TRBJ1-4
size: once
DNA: TGTGCCAGCAGACAGACGGTTTTAGGTGAAAAACTGTTTTTT
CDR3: CASRQTVLGEKLFF

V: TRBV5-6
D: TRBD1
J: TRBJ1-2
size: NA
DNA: TGTGCCAGCAGCTCCCGACAGGGCTTTAACTATGGCTACACCTTC
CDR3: CASSSRQGFNYGYTF

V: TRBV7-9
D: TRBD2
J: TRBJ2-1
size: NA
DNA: TGTGCCAGCAGCCTCGGGGGAGGGTACGATGAGCAGTTCTTC
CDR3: CASSLGGGYDEQFF

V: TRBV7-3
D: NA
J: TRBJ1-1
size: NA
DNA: TGTGCCAGCAGTCGACAGAGGAACACTGAAGCTTTCTTT
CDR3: CASSRQRNTEAFF

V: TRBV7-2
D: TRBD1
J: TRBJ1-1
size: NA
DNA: TGTGCCAGCAGCTTTGGACAGGGAAACACTGAAGCTTTCTTT
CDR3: CASSFGQGNTEAFF

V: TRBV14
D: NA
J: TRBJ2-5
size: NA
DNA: TGTGCCAGCAGCCGAACGACGGGACAAAAATGGGAGACCCAGTACTTC
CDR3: CASSRTTGQKWETQYF